A selection of T cell receptor beta chains follows, all from one sample in a study of T cell changes during pregnancy in multiple sclerosis. Here immunoSEQ multiplex PCR was the method, and the copy in TCRdb shows in-frame clones only, minus some. The sample records 84,000 or so clones, around 94% being singletons. Sequencing used peripheral blood, obtained in the third trimester of pregnancy. These TCRs come from a female donor with multiple sclerosis, enrolled in a pregnancy study. CDR3s include the opening cysteine and the closing phenylalanine or tryptophan. A D gene is named only where the DNA matches it firmly.

v_gene	d_gene	j_gene	CDR3aa
TRBV11-2	-	TRBJ2-7	CASSLEFGRADEQYF
TRBV30	-	TRBJ1-1	CAWSWSQGITEAFF
TRBV11-2	-	TRBJ2-5	CASSLNGIRETQYF
TRBV18	TRBD2	TRBJ2-7	CASSPRTSRSYEQYF
TRBV6-1	-	TRBJ2-7	CATDNDSSYEQYF
TRBV10-1	TRBD1	TRBJ1-1	CASSESMTGEAFF
TRBV6-1	-	TRBJ1-3	CASRESDRSGNTIYF
TRBV4-3	-	TRBJ2-1	CASSQGQDSSYNEQFF
TRBV28	-	TRBJ1-5	CASSLEAPSNQPQHF
TRBV29-1	-	TRBJ2-5	CSVDPYQETQYF
TRBV7-9	TRBD1	TRBJ2-7	CASGRGQGAVRQYF
TRBV6-1	-	TRBJ2-7	CASSDPPGLLTYEQYF
TRBV5-1	-	TRBJ2-5	CATQPTGVVLETQYF
TRBV7-9	TRBD1	TRBJ1-1	CASSLGTGLNTEAFF
TRBV5-1	TRBD1	TRBJ2-7	CASATGGSSYEQYF
TRBV28	TRBD2	TRBJ2-3	CASSFPSSGSPVQYF
TRBV10-1	TRBD2	TRBJ2-2	CASSESRGWTGELFF
TRBV7-2	-	TRBJ1-3	CASTLDGLSGNTIYF
TRBV6-6	-	TRBJ1-2	CASSYSTRVDGYTF
TRBV29-1	TRBD1	TRBJ1-4	CSAGRARGSEKLFF
TRBV5-1	TRBD1	TRBJ2-7	CASSLGDRGVSYEQYF
TRBV4-3	TRBD1	TRBJ1-2	CASSPTPQGARSYGYTF
TRBV29-1	-	TRBJ2-3	CSVESREGVSRYF
TRBV27	-	TRBJ2-4	CASSPQGGKNIQYF
TRBV6-5	-	TRBJ2-1	CASSLGPSNGNEQFF
TRBV23-1	-	TRBJ2-7	CASSQPATGGSPYEQYF
TRBV30	-	TRBJ2-7	CAWSEADRWVYF
TRBV5-6	-	TRBJ1-2	CASSAGRRYGYTF
TRBV7-9	TRBD2	TRBJ2-5	CASSRLSGRGGETQYF
TRBV7-3	TRBD1	TRBJ2-2	CASSLGQGRGTGELFF
TRBV4-1	-	TRBJ2-1	CASSQVDKYNEQFF
TRBV27	-	TRBJ2-7	CASSSTAPGEQYF
TRBV19	TRBD1	TRBJ1-1	CASSLSGGGAEAFF
TRBV30	-	TRBJ2-5	CAWSVVQGQETQYF
TRBV28	-	TRBJ1-1	CASSPRNEDTEAFF
TRBV30	TRBD1	TRBJ1-2	CAWTIVGQGAQGYTF
TRBV27	TRBD2	TRBJ2-1	CATHRVGSGTHEQFF
TRBV19	TRBD2	TRBJ2-7	CASSIDSGGRVSYEQYF
TRBV19	TRBD2	TRBJ2-5	CASSMYASGMKETQYF
TRBV4-1	-	TRBJ1-1	CASSVGADMNTEAFF
TRBV6-6	TRBD2	TRBJ2-7	CASSVAGGREEQYF
TRBV7-2	-	TRBJ2-7	CASSPDRRYEQYF
TRBV14	TRBD1	TRBJ2-6	CASSQGRTGGSSGANVLTF
TRBV6-1	-	TRBJ1-2	CASSEGGGGYGYTF
TRBV15	-	TRBJ2-3	CATRAALSTDTQYF
TRBV5-5	-	TRBJ2-1	CASSLWALDNEQFF